This T cell receptor (beta chain) was documented in a study of blood T cell repertoires in COVID-19. Study summary: There were acute and convalescent COVID-19 samples, and they came from the United States, Italy and Spain. The analysed material was cDNA or gDNA that came from T cells, B-cell-depleted T cells, or PBMCs.

Sequencing was performed with immunoSEQ multiplex PCR; in TCRdb, only in-frame clones are kept and a portion is missing. This table has about 90,000 clones, roughly 90% appearing once. Germline V gene lookup returns CDR1 LNHDA and CDR2 SQIVND (reference sequence). There are 13 residues in the CDR3. V shed 5 bases and J 2 bases; nucleotides not matched to a gene: 2. V is TRBV19 and J is TRBJ2-7; 8 nucleotides align to TRBD1. The clonotype was recovered from a man of 80 years or more with active or convalescent COVID-19. The source material was peripheral blood. The CDR3 region has the DNA TGTGCCAGTAGTGGGGACAGGACCTACGAGCAGTACTTC. Amino acid sequence: CASSGDRTYEQYF.